A single sample is the source of the 27 T cell receptor beta chains below, sequenced in a study of response to subunit inactivated influenza vaccine. TCRdb called the RT-PCR reads again in MiXCR, with one record for every CDR3 protein. The table lists around 750,000 distinct CDR3 sequences, around 20% of them singletons. This specimen consisted of PBMCs from blood, obtained roughly 5 days after vaccination. Receptors originate from a man between 45 and 60 years old who received an inactivated influenza vaccine.

This chain uses TRBV28 with TRBJ2-7, with a possible D match to TRBD2 (5 bases). Per the germline V gene, CDR1 is MDHEN and CDR2 is SYDVKM. CDR3 length: 14 amino acids. Trimming took 2 bases from V and 3 from J, leaving 11 bases between them. For the CDR3, the DNA is TGTGCCAGCAGTTTAACCGGGGAGCGCTACGAGCAGTACTTC. This gives the protein CASSLTGERYEQYF.

This clonotype occurred a few times. The chain combines TRBV5-1 with TRBJ1-2; TRBD1 is a possible D gene (5 bases). There are 13 residues in the CDR3. V was clipped by 0 bases and J by 7 bases, with 10 bases between them. The germline V gene has CDR1 SGHRS and CDR2 YFSETQ. CDR3 sequence (DNA): TGCGCCAGCAGCTTGGCTACAGGCACTGGCTACACCTTC. Translating it yields CASSLATGTGYTF.

The CDR3 nucleotides are TGCAGTGCCCGCGGGCTACCCCATCACGAGCAGTACTTC. Translating gives CSARGLPHHEQYF. The chain has TRBV20-1 and TRBJ2-7; D is perhaps TRBD2 (5 bases). V dropped 6 bases and J dropped 5 bases, with 17 bases sitting between them. Germline loops: CDR1 DFQATT, CDR2 SNEGSKA (reference sequence). The CDR3 is 13 residues long.

The V gene is TRBV19, the J gene TRBJ2-1; 7 bases match TRBD2. Trimming cost V 9 bases and J 8 bases; bases outside gene matches: 16. The CDR3 runs to 15 residues. In germline, CDR1 is LNHDA, CDR2 SQIVND (reference sequence). The CDR3 DNA reads as TGTGCCAGCGCTACTCGGCGGGGGTCCGACCATGAGCAGTTCTTC. It specifies CASATRRGSDHEQFF.

A few counts support this clonotype. The chain recombines TRBV7-2 with TRBJ2-3; 10 positions match TRBD2. Germline assignment: CDR1 SGHTA and CDR2 FQGNSA. The CDR3 loop spans 15 amino acids. V shed 2 bases, J shed 5 bases, and the junction held 4 bases outside the gene matches. The DNA of the CDR3 is TGTGCCAGCAGCTTAAGCGGGAGGGCCCTAGATACGCAGTATTTT. Amino acid sequence: CASSLSGRALDTQYF.

This chain joins TRBV27 and TRBJ1-5, with D maybe TRBD1 (6 bases). The germline V gene has CDR1 MNHEY and CDR2 SMNVEV (reference sequence). Trimming cost V 4 bases and J 5 bases, with 12 bases left between them. CDR3 length equals 14 residues. The chain's CDR3 is CASSYGQPYQPQHF. The CDR3 bases are TGTGCCAGCAGTTACGGACAGCCCTATCAGCCCCAGCATTTT.

This clonotype occurred a few times. This chain links TRBV5-1 with TRBJ2-1; 12 nucleotides match TRBD2. Germline V gene data show CDR1 as SGHRS and CDR2 as YFSETQ. V trimming: 4 bases; J trimming: 7 bases; junction bases outside the gene matches: 15. CDR3 length: 18 amino acids. CDR3 DNA sequence: TGCGCCAGCAGCCCACGGGCTAATGGACTAGCGGGATTGAATGAGCAGTTCTTC. Encoded protein: CASSPRANGLAGLNEQFF.

This clonotype was observed a few times. The V and J genes are TRBV5-1 and TRBJ1-1; D gene ambiguous. The CDR3 length is 14 residues. Germline values: CDR1 SGHRS, CDR2 YFSETQ. V lost 4 bases and J 0 bases, leaving 10 bases between the germline ends. The CDR3 DNA sequence: TGCGCCAGCAGCGGAGGGAGTTTGAACACTGAAGCTTTCTTT. Its translation: CASSGGSLNTEAFF.

The chain employs TRBV6-5 and TRBJ2-7, with D perhaps TRBD1 (5 bases). CDR3 length: 16 residues. Trimming stripped 7 bases from V and 0 bases from J, with 19 bases between. The V gene's germline CDR1 is MNHEY and CDR2 SVGAGI. The CDR3 region has the DNA TGTGCCAGCAAGTTCGCTGGGGCTCCTAGCTCCTACGAGCAGTACTTC. It translates to CASKFAGAPSSYEQYF.

The chain joins TRBV30 to TRBJ1-2; D is unclear. V was cut by 2 bases and J by 4 bases, with 8 bases left in between. Germline CDR1 is GTSNPN and CDR2 is SVGIG (reference sequence). The CDR3 consists of 12 residues. CDR3 residues: CAWSPASYGYTF. As DNA, the CDR3 is TGTGCCTGGAGTCCTGCCAGCTATGGCTACACCTTC.

This chain uses TRBV4-3 with TRBJ1-1; 11 nucleotides match TRBD1. Germline CDR1 reads LGHNA; CDR2 reads YSLEER. CDR3 size: 15 residues. After removal of 1 base from V and 4 bases from J, the junction contained 2 bases not matched to a gene. The CDR3 nucleotides are TGCGCCAGCAGCCAAGGGGACAGGGGGGGCACTGAAGCTTTCTTT. Translating it yields CASSQGDRGGTEAFF.

There are a few counts of this clonotype. The V call is TRBV11-2, the J call TRBJ1-6, with 7 bases lining up with TRBD1. The V and J ends lost 3 bases and 6 bases, in that order; junction bases with no gene match: 11. The germline CDR1 and CDR2 sequences are SGHAT and FQNNGV. The CDR3 extends over 17 amino acids. The CDR3 DNA reads as TGTGCCAGCAGCTTCGGTCCGCGACAGGGCTTTAATTCACCCCTCCACTTT. Protein sequence: CASSFGPRQGFNSPLHF.

This chain connects TRBV5-1 to TRBJ2-1; D not certain. V lost 2 bases, J lost 1 base, and 16 bases lay in between. The CDR3 consists of 17 residues. CDR1 SGHRS and CDR2 YFSETQ come from the germline V gene. The CDR3 nucleotides read TGCGCCAGCAGCTTAGGTTCCGGTTCATGGTCCTACAATGAGCAGTTCTTC. Translated: CASSLGSGSWSYNEQFF.

In its sample, this clonotype was seen a few times. V usage is TRBV24-1 and J usage is TRBJ2-1; 10 bases map to TRBD1. Germline values: CDR1 KGHDR, CDR2 SFDVKD. The CDR3 covers 14 residues. Germline trimming cut 4 bases from V and 9 bases from J; bases unmatched to any gene: 5. In nucleotides, the CDR3 is TGTGCCACCAGTGACTGGGGACAGGGGAGTGAGCAGTTCTTC. This sequence encodes CATSDWGQGSEQFF.

The J gene is TRBJ1-4, the V gene TRBV3-1; a possible D gene is TRBD1 (6 bases). CDR3 length equals 15 residues. V was trimmed by 4 bases and J by 7 bases, leaving 16 bases between them. Germline lookup yields CDR1 LGHDT and CDR2 YNNKEL (reference sequence). The CDR3 here is CASSLNREGGEKLFF. The CDR3 DNA sequence: TGTGCCAGCAGCCTTAACAGGGAAGGGGGTGAAAAACTGTTTTTT.

Only a few counts were recorded for this clonotype. This chain joins TRBV7-2 and TRBJ2-2; the D gene could be TRBD1 or TRBD2 (6 bases each). Looked up from germline, CDR1 is SGHTA and CDR2 is FQGNSA. Trimming left V 5 bases short and J 5 bases short, with 12 bases between. The CDR3 extends over 14 amino acids. In DNA, the CDR3 is TGTGCCAGCAGCCAAAGGGGGGAGACCGGGGAGCTGTTTTTT. Translation gives CASSQRGETGELFF.

This clonotype was counted only a few times. The gene calls are TRBV12-3 or TRBV12-4 and TRBJ2-3; a weak D match, TRBD1 (5 bases). The ends were cut back, 5 bases at V and 0 bases at J, with 12 bases in the middle. The CDR3 is 15 amino acids. The CDR3 DNA reads as TGTGCCAGCAGTAAACAGGAATGGAGCACAGATACGCAGTATTTT. The encoded protein is CASSKQEWSTDTQYF.

In its sample, this clonotype was seen a few times. The V gene is TRBV29-1, the J gene TRBJ1-1; tentative D call: TRBD1 (5 bases). The germline V gene has CDR1 SQVTM and CDR2 ANQGSEA. Between the trimmed V and J ends, which lost 6 bases and 0 bases, there was a span of 11 bases. This CDR3 region has 13 residues. As DNA, the CDR3 is TGCAGCGTACGGGACCGACTGAACACTGAAGCTTTCTTT. This sequence encodes CSVRDRLNTEAFF. The variable domain in full, completed from reference TRBV29-1 and TRBJ1-1, reads SAVISQKPSRDICQRGTSLTIQCQVDSQVTMMFWYRQQPGQSLTLIATANQGSEATYESGFVIDKFPISRPNLTFSTLTVSNMSPEDSSIYLCSVRDRLNTEAFFGQGTRLTVV.

This clonotype occurred many times. This chain uses TRBV12-3 or TRBV12-4 with TRBJ2-1; possible D gene TRBD1, 7 bases. V lost 8 bases, J lost 7 bases, and 15 bases lay in between. The CDR3 sequence is 13 residues long. CDR3 DNA: TGTGCCAGCTCAGGGGGGACCGTAAATGAGCAGTTCTTC. Its protein product is CASSGGTVNEQFF.

In its sample, this clonotype was seen a few times. J is TRBJ1-4 and V is TRBV6-5, with 9 nucleotides matching TRBD1. V was pared by 4 bases and J by 8 bases, with 11 bases of the junction left unmatched. Germline CDR1 is MNHEY and CDR2 is SVGAGI. CDR3 length: 16 amino acids. CDR3 nucleotides: TGTGCCAGCAGTTTAATCCCCGGGACAGGGAAGGAAAAACTGTTTTTT. Its protein is CASSLIPGTGKEKLFF.

Only a few counts were recorded for this clonotype. The chain recombines TRBV5-1 with TRBJ2-1, with a tentative D call TRBD2 (5 bases). Germline V lookup: CDR1 SGHRS, CDR2 YFSETQ. The CDR3 totals 15 residues. The V gene lost 2 bases and the J gene lost 6 bases, with 15 bases spanning the gap. As DNA, the CDR3 is TGCGCCAGCAGCTTTCTAGCCGGGGTCTCCAATGAGCAGTTCTTC. It translates to CASSFLAGVSNEQFF. The full variable domain, with the rest looked up from reference TRBV5-1 and TRBJ2-1, is KAGVTQTPRYLIKTRGQQVTLSCSPISGHRSVSWYQQTPGQGLQFLFEYFSETQRNKGNFPGRFSGRQFSNSRSEMNVSTLELGDSALYLCASSFLAGVSNEQFFGPGTRLTVL.

The gene calls are TRBV5-4 and TRBJ2-7; the match to TRBD1 covers 7 bases. The germline gives CDR1 SGHNT, CDR2 YYREEE (reference sequence). The CDR3 loop spans 15 amino acids. V dropped 4 bases and J dropped 1; count of bases not matched to a gene: 8. CDR3 DNA: TGTGCCAGCAGCACGTGGACAGGCCTATCCTACGAGCAGTACTTC. Its protein product is CASSTWTGLSYEQYF.

The rearrangement links TRBV20-1 to TRBJ2-1; no firm D call. Germline CDR1 reads DFQATT; CDR2 reads SNEGSKA (reference sequence). V was clipped by 8 bases and J by 12 bases, with 20 bases between them. The CDR3 runs 12 residues. CDR3 residues: CSPSTTALVQFF. CDR3 bases: TGCAGTCCATCCACTACGGCGCTCGTGCAGTTCTTC.

This clonotype was seen only a few times. V is TRBV12-3 or TRBV12-4 and J is TRBJ2-3, with D perhaps matching TRBD1 or TRBD2 (6 bases each). The CDR3 contains 12 residues. V lost 1 base and J lost 9, with 8 bases in between. The CDR3 is CASSLVGGTQYF. The CDR3 DNA reads as TGTGCCAGCAGTTTAGTAGGGGGGACGCAGTATTTT.

The CDR3 nucleotides are TGTGCCAGCAGCGTAGACAGCGGATGGAGTAATGAGCAGTTCTTC. Translation gives CASSVDSGWSNEQFF. This chain connects TRBV9 to TRBJ2-1; TRBD2 might be the D (5 bases). This CDR3 comprises 15 residues. Trimming took 0 bases from V and 7 from J, leaving 14 bases between them. CDR1 is SGDLS and CDR2 is YYNGEE in the germline V gene.

The CDR3 is CATSRDFLYSGANVLTF. The CDR3, as DNA: TGTGCCACCAGCAGAGATTTCTTATACTCTGGGGCCAACGTCCTGACTTTC. The J gene is TRBJ2-6, the V gene TRBV15, with D unclear. This CDR3 comprises 17 residues. Between the trimmed V and J ends, which lost 0 bases and 0 bases, there was a span of 9 bases. Looked up from germline, CDR1 is LNHNV and CDR2 is YYDKDF (reference sequence).

The chain uses TRBV5-1 and TRBJ1-2; 9 bases match TRBD1. This CDR3 spans 13 amino acids. Germline V gives CDR1 SGHRS, CDR2 YFSETQ. Germline trimming cut 2 bases from V and 6 bases from J; bases unmatched to any gene: 2. CDR3 nucleotides: TGCGCCAGCAGCTTTCGGACAGGGGATGGCTACACCTTC. This codes for CASSFRTGDGYTF.